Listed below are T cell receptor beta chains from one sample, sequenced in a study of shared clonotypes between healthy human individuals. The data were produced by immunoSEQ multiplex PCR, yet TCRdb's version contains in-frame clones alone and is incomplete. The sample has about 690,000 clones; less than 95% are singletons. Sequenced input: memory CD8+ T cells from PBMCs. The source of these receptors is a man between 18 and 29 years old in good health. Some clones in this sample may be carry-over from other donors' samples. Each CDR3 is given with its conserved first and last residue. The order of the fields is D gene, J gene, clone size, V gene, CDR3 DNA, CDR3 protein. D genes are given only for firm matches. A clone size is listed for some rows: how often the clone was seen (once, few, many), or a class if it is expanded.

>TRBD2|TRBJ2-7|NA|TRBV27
TGTGCCAGCAGTTCGGGACTAGCGGGAAAGGACGAGCAGTACTTC
CASSSGLAGKDEQYF
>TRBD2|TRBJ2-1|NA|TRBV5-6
TGTGCCAGCAGCTTGTCTCTAGCGGGAGATTTCAATAATGAGCAGTTCTTC
CASSLSLAGDFNNEQFF
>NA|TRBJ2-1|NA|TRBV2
TGTGCCAGCAGTGTTCACGCGGGCTTCAATGAGCAGTTCTTC
CASSVHAGFNEQFF
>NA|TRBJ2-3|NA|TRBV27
TGTGCCAGCAGTAAACACACGACTAGGCACGGCACAGATACGCAGTATTTT
CASSKHTTRHGTDTQYF
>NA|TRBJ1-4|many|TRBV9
TGTGCCAGCAGCGTTGGGGGGGACAAAAATGAAAAACTGTTTTTT
CASSVGGDKNEKLFF
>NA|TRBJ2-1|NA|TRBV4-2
TGTGCCAGCAGCCCGACCCTAAGCCTCCATGAGCAGTTCTTC
CASSPTLSLHEQFF
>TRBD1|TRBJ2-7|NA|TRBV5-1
TGCGCCAGCAGCTTAACCGGGACAGGGGGCGCTTCCGGGCAGTACTTC
CASSLTGTGGASGQYF
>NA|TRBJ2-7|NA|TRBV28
TGTGCCAGCAGTTACCGAGGGCGGATAAACTCCTACGAGCAGTACTTC
CASSYRGRINSYEQYF
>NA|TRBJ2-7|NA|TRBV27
TGTGCCAGCAGGTCCCGTGGGGAGGAGCAGTACTTC
CASRSRGEEQYF
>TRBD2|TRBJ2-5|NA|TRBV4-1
TGCGCCAGCAGCCAAGCGGGACTAGCGAGTTTGGAGACCCAGTACTTC
CASSQAGLASLETQYF
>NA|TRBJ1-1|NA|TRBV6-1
TGTGCCAGCAGTGAAGCATTGTGGGGGGCAAGGGACACTGAAGCTTTCTTT
CASSEALWGARDTEAFF
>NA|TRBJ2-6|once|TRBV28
TGTGCCAGCAGTCTTAGGGCAGCGTTAAACTCTGGGGCCAACGTCCTGACTTTC
CASSLRAALNSGANVLTF
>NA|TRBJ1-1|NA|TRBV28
TGTGCCAGCAGTTTGGGGGTCACTGAAGCTTTCTTT
CASSLGVTEAFF
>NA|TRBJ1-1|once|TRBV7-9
TGTGCCAGCAGCTTAGGGCCCTCCGAAGCTTTCTTT
CASSLGPSEAFF
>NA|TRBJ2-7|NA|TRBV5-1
TGCGCCAGCAGCTACTTCCGGGACTCTTCCTACGAGCAGTACTTC
CASSYFRDSSYEQYF
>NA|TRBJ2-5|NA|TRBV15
TGTGCCACCAGCAGAGATCTTTTCGAGGTAGAGACCCAGTACTTC
CATSRDLFEVETQYF
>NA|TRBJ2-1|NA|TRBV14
TGTGCCAGCAGCCAAGCTTTTTCGATAGGGGGTGAGCAGTTCTTC
CASSQAFSIGGEQFF
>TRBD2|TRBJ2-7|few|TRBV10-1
TGCGCCAGCAGTGGCGGGGGGAGGGCCAAATTC
CASSGGGRAKF